A single sample gave rise to the 14 T cell receptor beta chains below, sequenced in a study of T-cell reconstitution after alpha-beta-depleted transplantation in children. The library targeted TCRbeta and was prepared with unique molecular identifiers. TCRdb redid the calling of the PCR reads with MiXCR, one entry per CDR3 protein. In the table there are some 830,000 distinct CDR3 sequences, under 20% of which are singletons. The material was PBMCs, mostly from graft donor cells, obtained 360 days after TCRalphabeta/CD19-depleted stem cell transplant. These receptors all come from a male patient younger than 18 who had a stem cell transplant for acute lymphoblastic leukemia, so the T cells may come from the graft donor.

The sample holds a few counts of this clonotype. The J gene is TRBJ2-1, the V gene TRBV12-3 or TRBV12-4, with TRBD1 as a possible D gene (6 bases). Trimming pared 1 base from V and 6 bases from J, leaving 13 bases between. The CDR3 has 15 residues. The CDR3 DNA reads TGTGCCAGCAGTTTAGGGGGACAAAGTCGCAATGAGCAGTTCTTC. Amino acid sequence: CASSLGGQSRNEQFF.

This clonotype was observed at least ten times. The genes are TRBV7-3 and TRBJ2-1, with 9 bases matching TRBD2. This CDR3 spans 17 amino acids. Germline loops: CDR1 SGHTA, CDR2 FQGTGA. Trimming cost V 2 bases and J 5 bases; bases outside gene matches: 10. The CDR3 protein is CASSLGTAGGRDNEQFF. DNA for the CDR3: TGTGCCAGCAGCTTAGGGACGGCGGGAGGGAGGGACAATGAGCAGTTCTTC.

This clonotype is a singleton in its sample. Here the CDR3 reads CATSDWRTGRKQETQYF. The CDR3 bases are TGTGCCACCAGTGATTGGCGGACAGGGAGGAAGCAAGAGACCCAGTACTTC. The chain has TRBV24-1 and TRBJ2-5; TRBD1 matches 8 bases. Trimming at V came to 2 bases and at J to 2 bases, leaving 9 bases not matched to a gene. The CDR3 loop spans 17 amino acids. CDR1 and CDR2 (germline): KGHDR, SFDVKD.

There are a few counts of this clonotype. The chain employs TRBV20-1 and TRBJ2-5; tentatively, D is TRBD2 (6 bases). The ends were cut back, 8 bases at V and 4 bases at J, with 17 bases in the middle. CDR1 and CDR2 (germline): DFQATT, SNEGSKA (reference sequence). The CDR3 length is 13 residues. CDR3 DNA: TGCAGTACAGCGGGCCCTAGGGGAGAGACCCAGTACTTC. It specifies CSTAGPRGETQYF.

This clonotype was picked up a small number of times. The rearrangement joins TRBV15 to TRBJ2-1, with TRBD2 matching over 8 bases. J gave up 7 bases and V 5 bases, and 10 bases lay outside the gene matches. Germline lookup yields CDR1 LNHNV and CDR2 YYDKDF (reference sequence). The CDR3 spans 15 residues. The CDR3 nucleotides are TGTGCCACCAGCGTACTAGCGGCCGGAATAAATGAGCAGTTCTTC. This gives the protein CATSVLAAGINEQFF.

The table lists this clonotype with many counts. V gene TRBV3-1 combines with J gene TRBJ2-7; 7 positions match TRBD2. Germline V gene data show CDR1 as LGHDT and CDR2 as YNNKEL (reference sequence). There are 15 residues in the CDR3. The junction had 8 bases not matched to a gene; V was cut back by 6 bases and J by 0 bases. The CDR3 sequence: CASRQNSGSSYEQYF. Here the CDR3 DNA reads TGTGCCAGCAGGCAAAATAGCGGGTCCTCCTACGAGCAGTACTTC.

The chain combines TRBV11-2 with TRBJ1-1; 8 bases align to TRBD1. Looked up from germline, CDR1 is SGHAT and CDR2 is FQNNGV. This CDR3 region has 17 residues. V lost 5 bases to trimming and J lost 0 bases; unmatched junction nucleotides: 11. The DNA of the CDR3 is TGTGCCAGCAGCCTTAGGGACAGGTCCAAAATGAACACTGAAGCTTTCTTT. Its translation is CASSLRDRSKMNTEAFF.

Only a few counts were recorded for this clonotype. This chain uses TRBV12-3 or TRBV12-4 with TRBJ2-2; 11 positions agree with TRBD2. CDR3 length: 19 residues. The V gene end was trimmed by 0 bases and the J gene end by 5 bases; junction bases not matched to a gene: 11. CDR3: CASSLAPGILAGVTGELFF. The CDR3 bases are TGTGCCAGCAGTTTAGCGCCCGGGATACTAGCGGGAGTAACCGGGGAGCTGTTTTTT.

In its sample, this clonotype was seen a few times. The V call is TRBV28, the J call TRBJ2-4; D perhaps matches TRBD2 (5 bases). This CDR3 contains 20 residues. V was shortened by 7 bases and J by 0 bases, with 28 bases between the two germline ends. The germline V gene encodes CDR1 MDHEN and CDR2 SYDVKM. The CDR3 DNA sequence: TGTGCCAGCATGGTCTCGAAGCGGACCGGGAAGCCGATAGCCAAAAACATTCAGTACTTC. It encodes CASMVSKRTGKPIAKNIQYF.

This clonotype showed up many times. V and J are TRBV5-1 and TRBJ2-1; TRBD2 matches at 7 bases. The V and J ends lost 2 bases and 5 bases, in that order; junction bases with no gene match: 1. This CDR3 region has 13 residues. Looked up from germline, CDR1 is SGHRS and CDR2 is YFSETQ. In DNA form, the CDR3 reads TGCGCCAGCAGCTTTCTAGCGGACAATGAGCAGTTCTTC. As protein: CASSFLADNEQFF.

This clonotype was counted only a few times. The J gene is TRBJ2-1, the V gene TRBV7-9, with D possibly matching TRBD2 (5 bases). This CDR3 contains 15 residues. Trimming left V 2 bases short and J 3 bases short, with 11 bases between. The germline V gene encodes CDR1 SEHNR and CDR2 FQNEAQ (reference sequence). The DNA of the CDR3 is TGTGCCAGCAGCTTAACAACGGGATTCTACAATGAGCAGTTCTTC. Translating it yields CASSLTTGFYNEQFF.

This chain joins TRBV29-1 and TRBJ2-7, with a possible D match to TRBD2 (5 bases). CDR1 and CDR2 (germline): SQVTM, ANQGSEA. There are 12 residues in the CDR3. V was cut by 5 bases and J by 2 bases, with 10 bases left in between. The CDR3 bases are TGCAGCGTTTCCGGGATTGCCTACGAGCAGTACTTC. This codes for CSVSGIAYEQYF.

This clonotype was seen a few times. The rearrangement joins TRBV5-1 to TRBJ2-7, with a tentative D call TRBD2 (6 bases). This CDR3 comprises 15 residues. V dropped 0 bases and J dropped 3 bases, with 13 bases sitting between them. Germline loops: CDR1 SGHRS, CDR2 YFSETQ. This CDR3 reads CASSLVAGLIYEQYF. CDR3 bases: TGCGCCAGCAGCTTGGTTGCGGGGCTCATCTACGAGCAGTACTTC.

This rearrangement joins TRBV15 to TRBJ2-1, with 8 bases lining up with TRBD2. Germline loops: CDR1 LNHNV, CDR2 YYDKDF (reference sequence). The CDR3 is made up of 16 amino acids. V lost 2 bases, J lost 8 bases, and 11 bases stayed unmatched. The CDR3 loop is CATSRTLADRRDEQFF. The CDR3 nucleotides are TGTGCCACCAGCAGAACACTAGCGGATCGACGAGATGAGCAGTTCTTC.